One and the same sample provided the 5 T cell receptor beta chains below, sequenced in a study of technical replicates of blood from several donors. Profiling relied on immunoSEQ multiplex PCR, and the TCRdb table lists in-frame clones only, not all of them. The table shows over 55,000 clones, with about 86% occurring only once. Sequences were obtained from PBMCs. The receptors come from a human donor in good health. Some clones in this sample may be carry-over from other donors' samples.

V and J are TRBV4-1 and TRBJ2-1; D remains unclear. V was trimmed by 4 bases and J by 0 bases, leaving 10 bases between them. Germline loops: CDR1 MGHRA, CDR2 YSYEKL. This CDR3 contains 15 residues. CDR3 bases: TGCGCCAGCAGCCCTGACATGAGCTCCTACAATGAGCAGTTCTTC. The encoded protein is CASSPDMSSYNEQFF.

The chain employs TRBV7-9 and TRBJ2-5; 11 nucleotides line up with TRBD1. V lost 5 bases, J lost 0 bases, and 8 bases stayed unmatched. Germline V gene sequence: CDR1 SEHNR, CDR2 FQNEAQ (reference sequence). The CDR3 contains 17 residues. The CDR3 region is CASSAAWGQGDQETQYF. DNA of the CDR3: TGTGCCAGCAGCGCTGCGTGGGGACAGGGGGACCAAGAGACCCAGTACTTC.

The V and J genes are TRBV7-2 and TRBJ2-1; TRBD1 aligns across 7 bases. Per germline, CDR1 SGHTA and CDR2 FQGNSA. The length of the CDR3 is 18 residues. V was clipped by 3 bases and J by 8 bases; unmatched bases: 19. The CDR3 coding sequence is TGTGCCAGCAGCTTGAGTCGGACAGGTCGAGGCGGAGCGGATGAGCAGTTCTTC. This translates into CASSLSRTGRGGADEQFF.

The J gene is TRBJ2-2, the V gene TRBV7-2; no reliable D call. Trimming shortened V by 2 bases and J by 1 base, and 2 bases separated the two germline ends. The germline gives CDR1 SGHTA, CDR2 FQGNSA. This CDR3 is built from 13 residues. Written as DNA, the CDR3 is TGTGCCAGCAGCTTACGGAACACCGGGGAGCTGTTTTTT. As protein: CASSLRNTGELFF.

V and J are TRBV4-1 and TRBJ1-4; no clear D. V lost 2 bases and J 0 bases, leaving 10 bases between the germline ends. There are 16 residues in the CDR3. Germline CDR1 MGHRA, CDR2 YSYEKL. CDR3 sequence: CASSQRRDPTNEKLFF. The CDR3 coding sequence is TGCGCCAGCAGCCAAAGGCGGGATCCAACTAATGAAAAACTGTTTTTT.